This T cell receptor (beta chain) emerged from a study of regulatory T cells in long-lasting Graves disease. Broader study findings: Sharing of public clonotypes was greater in persistent patients (under 3,000) than in new patients (around 1,000). Persistent disease preferred TRBV28, TRBJ1-2 and TRBJ2-5.

About this clonotype: What it binds is unknown.

Germline V gene lookup returns CDR1 DFQATT and CDR2 SNEGSKA (reference sequence). This CDR3 is built from 13 residues. Sequencing libraries for TCR beta were prepared with iRepertoire HTBI primers and Arm-PCR of CDR3 regions. TCRdb re-called the multiplex PCR reads through MiXCR, storing one row per CDR3 protein. The sample lists about 470,000 distinct CDR3 sequences, less than 25% occurring once. Time point: persistent/refractory GD, antithyroid drugs over 5 years with positive TRAb. There was RNA extracted from PBMCs, and the TCR library was made from it. Sample: peripheral blood mononuclear cells (PBMCs), taken when the disease was refractory, from a patient treated with antithyroid drugs. This TCR was sampled from a female donor with Graves disease. This sequence joins TRBV20-1 and TRBJ1-1, with D perhaps matching TRBD1 (6 bases). The CDR3, as DNA: TGCAGGGCCCCCTCGGGGGCGAACACTGAAGCTTTCTTT. Translation: CRAPSGANTEAFF.